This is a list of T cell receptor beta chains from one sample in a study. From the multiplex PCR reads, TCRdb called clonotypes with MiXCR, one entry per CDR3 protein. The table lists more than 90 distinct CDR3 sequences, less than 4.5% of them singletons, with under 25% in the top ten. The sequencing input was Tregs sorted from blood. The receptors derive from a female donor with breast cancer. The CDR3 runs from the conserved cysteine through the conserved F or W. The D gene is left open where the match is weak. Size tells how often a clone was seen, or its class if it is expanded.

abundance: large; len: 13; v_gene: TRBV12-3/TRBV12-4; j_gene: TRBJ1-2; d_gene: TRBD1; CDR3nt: TGTGCCAGCAGTTTGGGACAGGCGCATGGCTACACCTTC; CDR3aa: CASSLGQAHGYTF
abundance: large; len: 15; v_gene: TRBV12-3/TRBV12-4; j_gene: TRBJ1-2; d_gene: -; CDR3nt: TGTGCCAGCAGTTTATGGACGGCAGCTAACTATGGCTACACCTTC; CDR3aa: CASSLWTAANYGYTF
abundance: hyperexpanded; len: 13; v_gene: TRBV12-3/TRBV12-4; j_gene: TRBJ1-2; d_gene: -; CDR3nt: TGTGCCAGCAGTTTTCGGCTATCCTATGGCTACACCTTC; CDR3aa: CASSFRLSYGYTF
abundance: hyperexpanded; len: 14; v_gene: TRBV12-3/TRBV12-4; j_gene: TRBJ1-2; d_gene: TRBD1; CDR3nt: TGTGCCAGCAGTGGGACAGGGATTAATTATGGCTACACCTTC; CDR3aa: CASSGTGINYGYTF
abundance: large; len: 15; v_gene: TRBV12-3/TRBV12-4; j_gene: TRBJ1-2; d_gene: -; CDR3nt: TGTGCCAGCAGCCGTTCCGGAGTTCTCAGCGATGGCTACACCTTC; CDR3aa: CASSRSGVLSDGYTF
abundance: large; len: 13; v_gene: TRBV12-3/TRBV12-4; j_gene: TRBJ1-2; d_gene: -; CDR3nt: TGTGCCAGCACCACAGGGAGGGACTATGGCTACACCTTC; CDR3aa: CASTTGRDYGYTF
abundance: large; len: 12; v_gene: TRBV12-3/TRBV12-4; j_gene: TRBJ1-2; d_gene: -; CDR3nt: TGTGCCAGCAGTTTAGTCCGGAATGGCTACACCTTC; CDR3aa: CASSLVRNGYTF
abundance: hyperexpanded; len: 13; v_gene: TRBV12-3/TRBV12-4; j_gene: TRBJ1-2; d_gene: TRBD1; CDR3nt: TGTGCCAGCAGTTCCGACAGGGTAATAGGCTACACCTTC; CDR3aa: CASSSDRVIGYTF
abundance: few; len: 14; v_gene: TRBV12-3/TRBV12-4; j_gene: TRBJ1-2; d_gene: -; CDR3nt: TGTGCCAGCAGCTTAGGAGTCCTTTCCGCGGGCTACACCTTC; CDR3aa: CASSLGVLSAGYTF
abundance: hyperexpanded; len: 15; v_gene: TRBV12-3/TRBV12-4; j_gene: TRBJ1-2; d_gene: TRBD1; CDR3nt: TGTGCCAGCAGCATCGGGACAGGGGTTAACTATGGCTACACCTTC; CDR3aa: CASSIGTGVNYGYTF
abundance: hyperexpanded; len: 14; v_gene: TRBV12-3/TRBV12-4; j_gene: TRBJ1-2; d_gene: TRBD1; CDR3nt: TGTGCCAGCAGCAGGGACAGAAGTAACTATGGCTACACCTTC; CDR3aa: CASSRDRSNYGYTF
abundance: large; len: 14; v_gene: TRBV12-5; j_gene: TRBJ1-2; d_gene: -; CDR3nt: TGTGCTAGTGGTTTGGATACCGGGGACTATGGCTACACCTTC; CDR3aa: CASGLDTGDYGYTF
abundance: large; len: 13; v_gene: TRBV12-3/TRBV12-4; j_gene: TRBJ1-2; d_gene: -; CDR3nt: TGTGCCAGCAGACGGACAGATGGCTATGGCTACACCTTC; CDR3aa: CASRRTDGYGYTF
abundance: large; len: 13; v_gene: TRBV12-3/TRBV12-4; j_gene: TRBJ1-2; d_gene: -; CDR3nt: TGTGCCAGCAGAAACGGGATTCAAGGTGGCTACACCTTC; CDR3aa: CASRNGIQGGYTF
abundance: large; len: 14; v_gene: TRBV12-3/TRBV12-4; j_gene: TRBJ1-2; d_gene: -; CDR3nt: TGTGCCAGCAGCCTTCGCGGTGGACCCTATGGCTACACCTTC; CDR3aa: CASSLRGGPYGYTF
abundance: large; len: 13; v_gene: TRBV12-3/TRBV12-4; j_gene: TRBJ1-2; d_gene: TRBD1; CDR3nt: TGTGCCAGCAGTTTAGGGGACAGGACGGGCTACACCTTC; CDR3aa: CASSLGDRTGYTF
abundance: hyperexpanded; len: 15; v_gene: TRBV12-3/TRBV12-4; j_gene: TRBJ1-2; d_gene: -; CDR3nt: TGTGCCAGCAGTCCCCGGGCGGCAGGAAACTATGGCTACACCTTC; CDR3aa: CASSPRAAGNYGYTF